This TCR beta chain was retrieved from a study of radiotherapy plus CTLA-4 blockade in lung cancer. Background on the study: Disease control was achieved by around 32% of patients, and objective responses by about 17%. Study-level findings and limits: The best predictor of response was reported to be early blood T cell clone dynamics, with interferon-beta. Blood saw expansion of tumor-derived TCR clones after radiotherapy plus ipilimumab.

The table came from immunoSEQ multiplex PCR; TCRdb's copy has only in-frame clones and leaves some out. There are approximately 25,000 clones in the sample; over 70% occur only once, and less than 25% lies in the top ten. In the case of this clone: The antigen is not known.

Trimming removed 6 bases at V and 2 bases at J, with 14 bases between. The CDR3 sequence is 14 residues long. Germline V gene sequence: CDR1 SGHRS, CDR2 YFSETQ. Those with chemo-refractory metastatic non-small-cell lung cancer were treated with focal radiation combined with CTLA-4 blockade using ipilimumab. The material was peripheral blood, obtained from a patient treated with radiotherapy plus ipilimumab. The chain employs TRBV5-1 and TRBJ1-1, with D uncertain. The TCR sequence derives from a human donor with non-small cell lung cancer that progressed on radiotherapy plus ipilimumab. The CDR3 loop reads CASKMTATNTEAFF. The DNA of the CDR3 is TGCGCCAGCAAAATGACGGCCACAAACACTGAAGCTTTCTTT. Complete variable domain (other parts from reference TRBV5-1 and TRBJ1-1): KAGVTQTPRYLIKTRGQQVTLSCSPISGHRSVSWYQQTPGQGLQFLFEYFSETQRNKGNFPGRFSGRQFSNSRSEMNVSTLELGDSALYLCASKMTATNTEAFFGQGTRLTVV.